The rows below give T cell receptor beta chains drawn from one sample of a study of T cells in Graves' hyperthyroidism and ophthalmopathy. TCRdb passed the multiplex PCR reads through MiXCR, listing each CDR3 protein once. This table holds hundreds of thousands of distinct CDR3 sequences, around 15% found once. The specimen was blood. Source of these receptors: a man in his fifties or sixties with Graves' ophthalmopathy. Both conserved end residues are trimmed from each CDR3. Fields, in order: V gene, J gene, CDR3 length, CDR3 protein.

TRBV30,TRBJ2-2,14,AWSVFASGKAGELF
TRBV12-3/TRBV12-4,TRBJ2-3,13,ASTRLAGGKDTQY
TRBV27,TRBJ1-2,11,ASGRQGAIGYT
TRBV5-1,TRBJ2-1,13,ASSLLGALSDEQF
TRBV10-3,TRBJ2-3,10,AISSGTDTQY
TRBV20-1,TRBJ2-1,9,SAQGVHEQF
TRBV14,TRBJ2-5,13,ASSQGQGPQETQY
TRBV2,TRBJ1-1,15,ASSELGQGGVGTEAF
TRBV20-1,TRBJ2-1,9,SAKASSEQF
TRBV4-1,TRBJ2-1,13,ASSRPGLAYNEQF
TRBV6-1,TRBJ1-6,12,ASSGTGNNSPLH
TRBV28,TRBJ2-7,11,ASSFGREIEQY
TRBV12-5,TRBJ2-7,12,ASGLLWRAHEQY